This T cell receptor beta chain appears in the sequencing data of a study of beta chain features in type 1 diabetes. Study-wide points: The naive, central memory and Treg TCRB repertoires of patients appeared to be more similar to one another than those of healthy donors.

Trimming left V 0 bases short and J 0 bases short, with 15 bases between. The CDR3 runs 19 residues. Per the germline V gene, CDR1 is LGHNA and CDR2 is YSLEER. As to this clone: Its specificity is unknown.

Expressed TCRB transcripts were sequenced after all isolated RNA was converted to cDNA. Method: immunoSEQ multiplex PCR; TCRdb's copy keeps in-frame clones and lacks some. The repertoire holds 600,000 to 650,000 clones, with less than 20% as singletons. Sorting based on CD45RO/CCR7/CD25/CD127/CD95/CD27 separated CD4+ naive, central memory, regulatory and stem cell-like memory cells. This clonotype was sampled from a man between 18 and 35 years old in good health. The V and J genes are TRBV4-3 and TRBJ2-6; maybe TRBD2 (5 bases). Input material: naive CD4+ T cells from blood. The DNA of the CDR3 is TGCGCCAGCAGCCAAGACGTCGGGAAGTCTCCCTCTGGGGCCAACGTCCTGACTTTC. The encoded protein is CASSQDVGKSPSGANVLTF.